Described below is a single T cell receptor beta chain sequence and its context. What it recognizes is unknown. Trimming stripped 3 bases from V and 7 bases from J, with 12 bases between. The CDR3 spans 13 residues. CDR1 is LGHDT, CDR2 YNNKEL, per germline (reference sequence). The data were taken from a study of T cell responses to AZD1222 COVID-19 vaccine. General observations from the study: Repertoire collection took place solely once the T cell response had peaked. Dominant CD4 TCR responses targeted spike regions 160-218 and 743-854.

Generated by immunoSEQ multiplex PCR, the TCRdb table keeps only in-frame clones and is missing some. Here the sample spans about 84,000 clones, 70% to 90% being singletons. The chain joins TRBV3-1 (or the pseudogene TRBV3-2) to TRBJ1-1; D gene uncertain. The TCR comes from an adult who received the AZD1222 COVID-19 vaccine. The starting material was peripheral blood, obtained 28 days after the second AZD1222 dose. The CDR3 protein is CASSQILGGEAFF. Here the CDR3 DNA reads TGTGCCAGCAGCCAGATACTAGGAGGTGAAGCTTTCTTT.